This T cell receptor beta chain was retrieved from a study of blood T cell repertoires in COVID-19. Study context: Both acute and convalescent COVID-19 samples were obtained from the United States, Italy and Spain. PBMCs, B-cell-depleted T cells, or T cells were the source of the cDNA or gDNA that made up the material.

Methods used by the authors: Estimated nucleated cell counts came from reference gene primer amplification. Assay used: immunoSEQ multiplex PCR; TCRdb lists only in-frame clones, some missing. That table is the source of V, J and clone size, and D and trimming were worked out from the DNA. The table lists more than 200,000 clones, more than 80% of them singletons. V dropped 0 bases and J dropped 5 bases, with 10 bases sitting between them. The CDR3 length is 15 residues. Germline CDR1 and CDR2: LGHDT and YNNKEL (reference sequence). This TCR derives from a woman of 80 years or more with acute or convalescent COVID-19. The chain links TRBV3-1 (or the pseudogene TRBV3-2) to TRBJ2-2; D is possibly TRBD2 (6 bases). Sequencing was carried out using peripheral blood. CDR3: CASSQDLGRTGELFF. The CDR3 region has the DNA TGTGCCAGCAGCCAAGACCTGGGGAGGACCGGGGAGCTGTTTTTT.